This T cell receptor (beta chain) was sequenced for a study of cytomegalovirus exposure and HLA in healthy donors. For the study at large: When over 300 donors were genotyped, 80% to 90% of them were found to fall in the Caucasian-associated ancestry cluster. Findings of the study overall: A likely sequencing artifact accounted for one observed cluster of highly shared sequence variants. Available immune exposure information was restricted to CMV serostatus only. An analysis done earlier found most TCR beta V segments productive about 90% or about 30% of the time.

This PCR relied on a set of 60 Vbeta primers and 13 Jbeta primers. Sequencing was performed with immunoSEQ multiplex PCR; in TCRdb, only in-frame clones are kept and a portion is missing. The sample shows over 130,000 clones, 82% of them seen only once. The CDR3 totals 12 residues. The V and J ends lost 5 bases and 8 bases respectively, with 12 bases between them. CDR1 and CDR2 (germline): MDHEN, SYDVKM. Concerning this clone: The antigen is undetermined.

The TCR comes from a male donor in good health and CMV-seronegative. This rearrangement joins TRBV28 to TRBJ1-2; perhaps TRBD1 as D (6 bases). The material sequenced was PBMCs. CDR3 residues: CASSPQGIGYTF. DNA of the CDR3: TGTGCCAGCAGTCCGCAGGGGATCGGCTACACCTTC.